These 21 T cell receptor beta chains were sequenced from one sample in a study of B cell selection in AIRE deficiency. CD4+CD127+ cells were sorted as the conventional CD4 T cells. Clones were read by immunoSEQ multiplex PCR, and TCRdb kept only the in-frame ones, dropping some. The repertoire has fewer than 30,000 clones, about 95% of them found once; the top ten carry 0.24%. The sample consisted of CD4+CD127+ conventional T cells sorted from PBMCs. Every receptor here comes from a human donor in good health.

The V gene is TRBV6-7, the J gene TRBJ1-2, with a possible D match to TRBD1 (5 bases). TRBV6-7 belongs to the ORF category, with a function that is uncertain. The CDR3 spans 17 residues. V was trimmed by 0 bases and J by 4 bases, leaving 18 bases between them. CDR3 loop: CASSYSSGSMGCYGYTF. The CDR3 DNA reads TGTGCCAGCAGTTACTCGTCAGGGTCAATGGGATGCTATGGCTACACCTTC.

The chain couples TRBV6-5 to TRBJ1-3, with D possibly matching TRBD1 (6 bases). V lost 5 bases and J 2 bases, leaving 10 bases between the germline ends. CDR3 length: 14 amino acids. CDR1 MNHEY and CDR2 SVGAGI come from the germline V gene. CDR3 in amino acids: CASSPTGTGNTIYF. CDR3 sequence (DNA): TGTGCCAGCAGTCCCACAGGGACTGGAAACACCATATATTTT.

The J gene is TRBJ2-7, the V gene TRBV6-5; D may be TRBD1 (6 bases). The germline V gene encodes CDR1 MNHEY and CDR2 SVGAGI. V was clipped by 7 bases and J by 1 base, with 14 bases between them. CDR3 size: 14 residues. CDR3: CASMVGASSYEQYF. CDR3 DNA: TGTGCCAGCATGGTGGGGGCCTCATCCTACGAGCAGTACTTC.

The chain recombines TRBV7-9 with TRBJ1-2; no definite D call. Looked up from germline, CDR1 is SEHNR and CDR2 is FQNEAQ (reference sequence). This CDR3 is 13 amino acids long. V lost 5 bases, J lost 4 bases, and 11 bases lay in between. The CDR3 region is CASSRTATYGYTF. The CDR3 DNA reads as TGTGCCAGCAGCCGGACGGCGACCTATGGCTACACCTTC.

The chain is built from TRBV6-6 and TRBJ2-7; the D call may be TRBD1 or TRBD2 (6 bases each). The V and J ends lost 0 bases and 3 bases respectively, with 15 bases between them. The CDR3 runs to 16 residues. Germline values: CDR1 MNHNY, CDR2 SVGAGI (reference sequence). The CDR3 region has the DNA TGTGCCAGCAGTTACTCGTCTAGTCGGGGGCGCTACGAGCAGTACTTC. Protein product: CASSYSSSRGRYEQYF.

This clone was seen just once. V is TRBV18 and J is TRBJ2-3; possible D gene TRBD1, 5 bases. This CDR3 comprises 15 residues. V lost 2 bases and J lost 0, with 9 bases in between. Germline V gene lookup returns CDR1 KGHSH and CDR2 LQKENI. The CDR3 DNA reads as TGTGCCAGCTCACCAACACAGGAGAGCACAGATACGCAGTATTTT. As protein: CASSPTQESTDTQYF.

This chain uses TRBV5-1 with TRBJ1-4; D gene uncertain. The CDR3 spans 15 residues. From germline, CDR1 is SGHRS and CDR2 YFSETQ. V was clipped by 0 bases and J by 5 bases, with 11 bases between them. CDR3 in amino acids: CASSLGRASNEKLFF. In DNA, the CDR3 is TGCGCCAGCAGCTTGGGGAGGGCATCCAATGAAAAACTGTTTTTT.

The chain combines TRBV19 with TRBJ1-2; 9 bases align to TRBD1. CDR1 and CDR2 from the germline V gene are LNHDA and SQIVND (reference sequence). Trimming took 6 bases from V and 7 from J; bases not matched to a gene: 9. This CDR3 region has 14 residues. This CDR3 is CASRRTGGGGGYTF. CDR3 in DNA: TGTGCCAGTAGACGAACAGGGGGCGGTGGTGGCTACACCTTC. Full variable domain (rest looked up from reference TRBV19 and TRBJ1-2): DGGITQSPKYLFRKEGQNVTLSCEQNLNHDAMYWYRQDPGQGLRLIYYSQIVNDFQKGDIAEGYSVSREKKESFPLTVTSAQKNPTAFYLCASRRTGGGGGYTFGSGTRLTVV.

V usage is TRBV11-2 and J usage is TRBJ2-5, with D possibly matching TRBD2 (5 bases). This CDR3 spans 13 amino acids. V was trimmed by 4 bases and J by 7 bases, leaving 13 bases between them. Germline CDR1 and CDR2: SGHAT and FQNNGV. The CDR3 DNA reads as TGTGCCAGCAGCTCAGTGAGGGAAGGGACCCAGTACTTC. Encoded protein: CASSSVREGTQYF.

This clone was picked up a small number of times. This chain links TRBV9 with TRBJ2-1; 11 bases are a match to TRBD2. Germline V gives CDR1 SGDLS, CDR2 YYNGEE. CDR3 size: 18 residues. V lost 3 bases to trimming and J lost 4 bases; unmatched junction nucleotides: 12. The CDR3 region is CASSAWGTSGSIYNEQFF. The CDR3 DNA reads as TGTGCCAGCAGCGCCTGGGGAACTAGCGGGAGCATTTACAATGAGCAGTTCTTC. The complete variable domain, with remaining parts taken from reference TRBV9 and TRBJ2-1, reads DSGVTQTPKHLITATGQRVTLRCSPRSGDLSVYWYQQSLDQGLQFLIQYYNGEERAKGNILERFSAQQFPDLHSELNLSSLELGDSALYFCASSAWGTSGSIYNEQFFGPGTRLTVL.

The chain employs TRBV27 and TRBJ2-2; D unresolved. Germline CDR1 and CDR2: MNHEY and SMNVEV (reference sequence). With 2 bases removed from V and 5 bases from J, the gap between germline ends came to 12 bases. CDR3 length: 15 residues. As DNA, the CDR3 is TGTGCCAGCAGTTTAAGGCAGGACGCGACCGGGGAGCTGTTTTTT. Protein: CASSLRQDATGELFF.

This chain links TRBV5-1 with TRBJ2-7; D may be TRBD2 (7 bases). This CDR3 contains 15 residues. CDR1 is SGHRS and CDR2 is YFSETQ in the germline V gene. V shed 4 bases and J shed 5 bases, with 19 bases lying between them. The CDR3 region is CASSRAGRGGDEQYF. DNA of the CDR3: TGCGCCAGCAGCCGCGCCGGCCGAGGGGGGGACGAGCAGTACTTC.

This chain connects TRBV15 to TRBJ2-3; TRBD2 might be the D (6 bases). The CDR3 has 16 residues. The ends were cut back, 0 bases at V and 2 bases at J, with 12 bases in the middle. Germline loops: CDR1 LNHNV, CDR2 YYDKDF (reference sequence). CDR3 coding DNA: TGTGCCACCAGCAGAGATTGGCGGGGATTCACAGATACGCAGTATTTT. It specifies CATSRDWRGFTDTQYF.

This clone appeared a single time. This chain uses TRBV5-1 with TRBJ2-1; D uncertain. The V gene's germline CDR1 is SGHRS and CDR2 YFSETQ. The CDR3 is 13 residues long. Trimming took 1 base from V and 5 from J, leaving 7 bases between them. CDR3 residues: CASSLSLNNEQFF. CDR3 coding DNA: TGCGCCAGCAGCTTGAGCCTGAACAATGAGCAGTTCTTC.

This chain links TRBV30 with TRBJ2-4; TRBD1 matches at 7 bases. V lost 5 bases, J lost 1 base, and 8 bases stayed unmatched. The germline CDR1 and CDR2 sequences are GTSNPN and SVGIG (reference sequence). The CDR3 runs 15 residues. CDR3 bases: TGTGCCTGGTCGACAGGGTCGATGGCCAAAAACATTCAGTACTTC. This encodes CAWSTGSMAKNIQYF.

This chain uses TRBV21-1 with TRBJ1-4; the table calls TRBD1, which could not be checked here. TRBV21-1 is a pseudogene locus. CDR3 length: 14 residues. CDR3 residues: CASTKRGRDEKLFF. The CDR3 DNA reads TGTGCCAGCACGAAAAGGGGTCGTGATGAAAAACTGTTTTTT.

V is TRBV7-9 and J is TRBJ1-1; no definite D call. The CDR3 is made up of 12 amino acids. The V and J ends lost 7 bases and 5 bases respectively, with 11 bases between them. Germline CDR1 reads SEHNR; CDR2 reads FQNEAQ (reference sequence). CDR3 sequence: CASTTPSTEAFF. CDR3 coding DNA: TGTGCCAGCACCACCCCCAGTACTGAAGCTTTCTTT.

This chain connects TRBV5-1 to TRBJ2-3; the D gene is possibly TRBD2 (6 bases). Looked up from germline, CDR1 is SGHRS and CDR2 is YFSETQ. CDR3 length: 15 amino acids. With 4 bases removed from V and 0 bases from J, the gap between germline ends came to 12 bases. The CDR3 DNA reads as TGCGCCAGCAGCCAGACTAGACCCAGCACAGATACGCAGTATTTT. Translation: CASSQTRPSTDTQYF.

This clone came up once. The J gene is TRBJ1-4, the V gene TRBV7-9; D gene uncertain. Trimming took off 5 bases at V and 0 bases at J, with 10 bases between the two ends. CDR3 length: 15 residues. The germline CDR1 and CDR2 sequences are SEHNR and FQNEAQ (reference sequence). CDR3 DNA sequence: TGTGCCAGCAGCGCCCTACAGTCAACTAATGAAAAACTGTTTTTT. As protein: CASSALQSTNEKLFF.

This clone was seen only a few times. The chain joins TRBV5-1 to TRBJ2-3; D gene ambiguous. Deletions cut 3 bases from V and 2 bases from J, with 1 base between. This CDR3 region has 11 residues. Germline V gene lookup returns CDR1 SGHRS and CDR2 YFSETQ. CDR3 sequence reads: CASSSTDTQYF. CDR3 coding DNA: TGCGCCAGCAGCTCCACAGATACGCAGTATTTT.

The rearrangement joins TRBV14 to TRBJ2-1; 7 bases are shared with TRBD1. The CDR3 is 14 amino acids. CDR1 is SGHDN and CDR2 is FVKESK in the germline V gene. Losses at the gene ends were 1 base for V and 4 bases for J; bases not matched to a gene: 1. The CDR3 reads CASSQGGQYNEQFF. DNA for the CDR3: TGTGCCAGCAGCCAAGGGGGACAGTACAATGAGCAGTTCTTC.